The 7 T cell receptor beta chains below were found in one sample sequenced in a study of molecular identifiers for immune sequencing clone quantification. TCRdb reprocessed the PCR reads via MiXCR and lists one record per CDR3 protein. The sample lists under 65,000 distinct CDR3 sequences; approximately 25% were seen once. The sample was naive CD8+ T cells from blood, with Jurkat cell RNA spiked in. Subset indicated: FACS-sorted CD8+CD4-CCR7+CD45RA+ naive T cells. These receptors all stem from a human donor in good health. Some libraries in this study had Jurkat cell RNA spiked in.

A word on this clonotype: A read error is likely, as this CDR3 ends without the conserved phenylalanine or tryptophan. The chain uses TRBV5-1 and TRBJ1-1; tentative D call: TRBD1 (5 bases). The CDR3 spans 15 residues. The germline V and J ends were trimmed by 0 bases and 4 bases, with 13 bases remaining between them. Germline V lookup: CDR1 SGHRS, CDR2 YFSETQ. CDR3 residues: CASSLESGMSTEAFS. The DNA of the CDR3 is TGCGCCAGCAGCTTGGAGTCAGGGATGAGCACTGAAGCTTTCTCT.

Notes on this clonotype: This may stem from a read error, because a much larger clone lies one nucleotide away. CDR3 nucleotide sequence: TGCGCCAGCAGCCTCCCTCCGGGACAGGGACCCGGGGAGCTGTTTTTT. Protein sequence: CASSLPPGQGPGELFF. V gene TRBV4-1 combines with J gene TRBJ2-2, with 9 bases lining up with TRBD1. V shed 4 bases, J shed 6 bases, and the junction held 9 bases outside the gene matches. The CDR3 spans 16 residues. Per germline, CDR1 MGHRA and CDR2 YSYEKL.

Notes on this clonotype: The junction differs from germline at one of its ends, possibly a read error. The chain couples TRBV7-9 to TRBJ2-2; TRBD2 matches at 14 bases. The CDR3 runs 19 residues. From germline, CDR1 is SEHNR and CDR2 FQNEAQ (reference sequence). The CDR3 coding sequence is TGTGCCAGCAGCCCCGGGACTAGCGGGAGAGCATCGAACACCGGGGAGCAGTTTTTT. This gives the protein CASSPGTSGRASNTGEQFF.

On this clonotype itself: A much bigger clone sits one base away, suggesting this may be a read error. The conserved closing phenylalanine or tryptophan is absent in this CDR3, likely reflecting a read error. V usage is TRBV20-1 and J usage is TRBJ1-5, with D possibly TRBD1 on 5 matching bases. The CDR3 length is 15 residues. Trimming removed 6 bases at V and 4 bases at J, with 19 bases between. Germline CDR1 DFQATT, CDR2 SNEGSKA (reference sequence). In nucleotides, the CDR3 is TGCAGTGCAAGACAGACCCAACCAGATAATCAGCCCCAGCATCTT. It is translated as CSARQTQPDNQPQHL.

This clonotype counts as medium-sized (0.01 to 0.1%). The chain combines TRBV11-2 with TRBJ2-3, with D unresolved. Germline-derived CDR1 and CDR2 are SGHAT and FQNNGV. CDR3 length equals 13 residues. The ends were cut back, 1 base at V and 2 bases at J, with 4 bases in the middle. The CDR3 DNA reads as TGTGCCAGCAGCTTAGGATCCACAGATACGCAGTATTTT. Amino acids: CASSLGSTDTQYF.

This clonotype showed up many times. CDR3 nucleotides: TGTGCCAGCAGTTCCCCGGGACTAGACCGTGGCGAGCAGTACTTC. This gives the protein CASSSPGLDRGEQYF. The V and J genes are TRBV12-3 or TRBV12-4 and TRBJ2-7; TRBD2 matches at 8 bases. J was trimmed by 6 bases and V by 4 bases; bases with no gene match: 11. The CDR3 contains 15 residues.

This clonotype was recorded many times. This chain links TRBV20-1 with TRBJ2-7; TRBD2 matches at 11 bases. J gave up 2 bases and V 5 bases, and 5 bases lay outside the gene matches. The CDR3 has 14 amino acids. Germline CDR1 and CDR2: DFQATT and SNEGSKA (reference sequence). Here the CDR3 reads CSAGGTSGPYEQYF. The CDR3 bases are TGCAGTGCTGGCGGGACTAGCGGCCCCTACGAGCAGTACTTC.